One sample yielded the 20 T cell receptor beta chains listed below, sequenced in a study of shared clonotypes between healthy human individuals. Sequencing used immunoSEQ multiplex PCR; TCRdb keeps in-frame clones, though not all of them. The sample has about 2.4 million clones, approximately 94% seen once. Sequencing used naive CD4+ T cells sorted from blood. Specified subset: CD45RA+ positively selected. The receptors stem from a man aged 18 to 30 in good health.

V gene TRBV6-1 combines with J gene TRBJ2-7; D is unclear. The CDR3 runs to 13 residues. CDR1 is MNHNS, CDR2 SASEGT, per germline. V lost 3 bases, J lost 2 bases, and 8 bases lay in between. The CDR3: CASSDLDAYEQYF. CDR3 nucleotide sequence: TGTGCCAGCAGTGACTTAGACGCCTACGAGCAGTACTTC.

This clone was seen only once. The rearrangement joins TRBV19 to TRBJ1-6; 7 bases match TRBD1. V shed 5 bases, J shed 8 bases, and the junction held 9 bases outside the gene matches. The germline gives CDR1 LNHDA, CDR2 SQIVND (reference sequence). This CDR3 has 15 residues. Here the CDR3 reads CASSESGGRDSPLHF. Here the CDR3 DNA reads TGTGCCAGTAGTGAGTCAGGGGGGCGAGATTCACCCCTCCACTTT.

The gene calls are TRBV2 and TRBJ2-3; D is unclear. The CDR3 runs 15 residues. Germline-derived CDR1 and CDR2 are SNHLY and FYNNEI. V shed 1 base and J shed 0 bases, with 8 bases lying between them. In nucleotides, the CDR3 is TGTGCCAGCAGTGAAGACTTGTCTAGCACAGATACGCAGTATTTT. It translates to CASSEDLSSTDTQYF. Supplemented by reference TRBV2 and TRBJ2-3, the full variable domain reads EPEVTQTPSHQVTQMGQEVILRCVPISNHLYFYWYRQILGQKVEFLVSFYNNEISEKSEIFDDQFSVERPDGSNFTLKIRSTKLEDSAMYFCASSEDLSSTDTQYFGPGTRLTVL.

The J gene is TRBJ1-6, the V gene TRBV11-2; D possibly corresponds to TRBD1 (5 bases). Trimming cost V 2 bases and J 5 bases, with 10 bases left between them. This CDR3 has 15 residues. Germline assignment: CDR1 SGHAT and CDR2 FQNNGV. The CDR3 here is CASSLQTANNSPLHF. As DNA, the CDR3 is TGTGCCAGCAGCTTACAGACAGCGAATAATTCACCCCTCCACTTT. Full variable domain (missing parts from reference TRBV11-2 and TRBJ1-6): EAGVAQSPRYKIIEKRQSVAFWCNPISGHATLYWYQQILGQGPKLLIQFQNNGVVDDSQLPKDRFSAERLKGVDSTLKIQPAKLEDSAVYLCASSLQTANNSPLHFGNGTRLTVT.

This clone was counted a single time. V usage is TRBV10-3 and J usage is TRBJ2-2, with D perhaps matching TRBD2 (6 bases). V lost 5 bases and J 6 bases, leaving 10 bases between the germline ends. In germline, CDR1 is ENHRY, CDR2 SYGVKD. This CDR3 contains 13 residues. The CDR3 DNA reads as TGTGCCATCAGTCCGGGGGTTCCCGGGGAGCTGTTTTTT. It codes for CAISPGVPGELFF.

The CDR3 sequence: CASSPRDRASTDTQYF. In DNA, the CDR3 is TGTGCCAGCTCACCACGGGACAGGGCGAGCACAGATACGCAGTATTTT. The chain carries TRBV18 and TRBJ2-3; 9 nucleotides align to TRBD1. J lost 0 bases, V lost 1 base, and 2 bases had no gene match. The CDR3 covers 16 residues. CDR1 is KGHSH, CDR2 LQKENI, per germline.

The chain employs TRBV18 and TRBJ1-5; D is ambiguous. V was trimmed by 6 bases and J by 7 bases, leaving 10 bases between them. The germline CDR1 and CDR2 sequences are KGHSH and LQKENI. This CDR3 has 12 amino acids. This chain's CDR3 is CASSAQEQPQHF. The CDR3 DNA reads TGTGCCAGCTCGGCCCAGGAGCAGCCCCAGCATTTT.

The chain couples TRBV7-9 to TRBJ2-6; D is undetermined. Germline values: CDR1 SEHNR, CDR2 FQNEAQ (reference sequence). This CDR3 is built from 13 residues. The CDR3 DNA reads TGTCCGGGTGTTAGGTCTGGGGCCAACGTCCTGACTTTC. Translated: CPGVRSGANVLTF.

In this sample, this clone turned up once. This chain joins TRBV7-2 and TRBJ2-7; possibly TRBD1 for D (5 bases). Per the germline V gene, CDR1 is SGHTA and CDR2 is FQGNSA. Trimming removed 5 bases at V and 0 bases at J, with 11 bases between. This CDR3 comprises 14 residues. The CDR3 here is CASSVTGTSYEQYF. CDR3 DNA: TGTGCCAGCAGCGTTACAGGAACCTCCTACGAGCAGTACTTC.

The V gene is TRBV19, the J gene TRBJ2-1; 9 positions match TRBD2. This CDR3 comprises 17 residues. The junction had 17 bases not matched to a gene; V was cut back by 4 bases and J by 10 bases. Germline V gene data show CDR1 as LNHDA and CDR2 as SQIVND (reference sequence). The CDR3 protein is CASSRGQKTSGAGEQFF. The CDR3 bases are TGTGCCAGTAGTAGGGGGCAGAAGACTAGCGGTGCGGGGGAGCAGTTCTTC.

This clone was seen once. Here the CDR3 DNA reads TGTGCCAGCAGTGAACGTGCATTAGTCCCCTACGAGCAGTACTTC. It codes for CASSERALVPYEQYF. The rearrangement joins TRBV2 to TRBJ2-7; D gene ambiguous. CDR1 and CDR2 (germline): SNHLY, FYNNEI. The CDR3 runs 15 residues. V lost 2 bases, J lost 2 bases, and 13 bases lay in between.

J is TRBJ1-6 and V is TRBV28, with 9 bases matching TRBD1. The germline V gene encodes CDR1 MDHEN and CDR2 SYDVKM. This CDR3 is 15 amino acids long. V shed 8 bases and J 3 bases; nucleotides not matched to a gene: 5. The CDR3: CASGGGQGYNSPLHF. In DNA, the CDR3 is TGTGCCAGCGGCGGGGGACAGGGCTATAATTCACCCCTCCACTTT.

The chain combines TRBV29-1 with TRBJ2-2; D is undetermined. CDR3 length equals 15 residues. Trimming removed 4 bases from V and 0 bases from J, with 12 bases in between. The germline V gene has CDR1 SQVTM and CDR2 ANQGSEA. CDR3 DNA: TGCAGCGTTGTAACCAGCAGACCGAACACCGGGGAGCTGTTTTTT. This gives the protein CSVVTSRPNTGELFF.

V gene TRBV11-2 combines with J gene TRBJ1-6, with D maybe TRBD1 (5 bases). Trimming shortened V by 7 bases and J by 1 base, and 20 bases separated the two germline ends. The CDR3 loop spans 18 amino acids. Germline CDR1 SGHAT, CDR2 FQNNGV. CDR3 DNA: TGTGCCAGCACCTTCCGGGGGGGGAAAAGGTCCTATAATTCACCCCTCCACTTT. Translated: CASTFRGGKRSYNSPLHF.

V gene TRBV5-1 combines with J gene TRBJ2-1; 9 bases fit TRBD1. This CDR3 is 15 amino acids long. Germline V gene lookup returns CDR1 SGHRS and CDR2 YFSETQ. The J segment lost 8 bases and the V segment lost 5 bases, leaving 11 bases of the junction unmatched. The CDR3 is CASRTRTGEYHEQFF. In DNA, the CDR3 is TGCGCCAGCAGGACAAGGACAGGGGAGTATCATGAGCAGTTCTTC.

Notes on this clone: Other DNA sequences in this sample translate to the same CDR3. The rearrangement uses TRBV6-5 and TRBJ2-2, with 7 bases lining up with TRBD2. CDR3 length: 15 amino acids. V shed 6 bases and J 0 bases; nucleotides not matched to a gene: 4. Germline V gives CDR1 MNHEY, CDR2 SVGAGI. The CDR3 reads CASSRGLANTGELFF. The CDR3 coding sequence is TGTGCCAGCAGCCGCGGACTAGCGAACACCGGGGAGCTGTTTTTT.

A remark on this clone: Different DNA sequences within this sample yield the same CDR3. The J gene is TRBJ2-1, the V gene TRBV19; maybe TRBD1 (5 bases). The germline CDR1 and CDR2 sequences are LNHDA and SQIVND (reference sequence). This CDR3 is built from 14 residues. The V gene lost 5 bases and the J gene lost 1 base, with 9 bases spanning the gap. The CDR3 loop is CASSLQGSYNEQFF. The CDR3 region has the DNA TGTGCCAGTAGTCTCCAGGGATCCTACAATGAGCAGTTCTTC. The whole variable domain, remainder taken from reference TRBV19 and TRBJ2-1, is DGGITQSPKYLFRKEGQNVTLSCEQNLNHDAMYWYRQDPGQGLRLIYYSQIVNDFQKGDIAEGYSVSREKKESFPLTVTSAQKNPTAFYLCASSLQGSYNEQFFGPGTRLTVL.

The genes are TRBV6-5 and TRBJ2-2; D is unresolved. This CDR3 comprises 14 residues. V gave up 6 bases and J gave up 5 bases, with 13 bases separating them. From germline, CDR1 is MNHEY and CDR2 SVGAGI. The CDR3 nucleotides read TGTGCCAGCAGACTCGAAACTTTGACCGGGGAGCTGTTTTTT. Its protein product is CASRLETLTGELFF.

As concerns this clone: This sample includes further DNA sequences coding for the same CDR3. The chain recombines TRBV10-3 with TRBJ2-5, with 9 bases identical to TRBD2. The V gene's germline CDR1 is ENHRY and CDR2 SYGVKD. Trimming took 0 bases from V and 4 from J; bases not matched to a gene: 0. The CDR3 loop spans 14 amino acids. The CDR3 sequence: CAISESSGGETQYF. The CDR3 nucleotides read TGTGCCATCAGTGAGTCTAGCGGGGGAGAGACCCAGTACTTC.

CDR3 amino acids: CATYWVMTGNTIYF. The CDR3 DNA follows: TGTGCCACATACTGGGTAATGACTGGAAACACCATATATTTT. The chain recombines TRBV7-9 with TRBJ1-3; D gene unclear. This CDR3 contains 14 residues. V dropped 10 bases and J dropped 2 bases, with 15 bases sitting between them. CDR1 is SEHNR, CDR2 FQNEAQ, per germline (reference sequence). Filled out from reference TRBV7-9 and TRBJ1-3, the complete variable domain reads DTGVSQNPRHKITKRGQNVTFRCDPISEHNRLYWYRQTLGQGPEFLTYFQNEAQLEKSRLLSDRFSAERPKGSFSTLEIQRTEQGDSAMYLCATYWVMTGNTIYFGEGSWLTVV.